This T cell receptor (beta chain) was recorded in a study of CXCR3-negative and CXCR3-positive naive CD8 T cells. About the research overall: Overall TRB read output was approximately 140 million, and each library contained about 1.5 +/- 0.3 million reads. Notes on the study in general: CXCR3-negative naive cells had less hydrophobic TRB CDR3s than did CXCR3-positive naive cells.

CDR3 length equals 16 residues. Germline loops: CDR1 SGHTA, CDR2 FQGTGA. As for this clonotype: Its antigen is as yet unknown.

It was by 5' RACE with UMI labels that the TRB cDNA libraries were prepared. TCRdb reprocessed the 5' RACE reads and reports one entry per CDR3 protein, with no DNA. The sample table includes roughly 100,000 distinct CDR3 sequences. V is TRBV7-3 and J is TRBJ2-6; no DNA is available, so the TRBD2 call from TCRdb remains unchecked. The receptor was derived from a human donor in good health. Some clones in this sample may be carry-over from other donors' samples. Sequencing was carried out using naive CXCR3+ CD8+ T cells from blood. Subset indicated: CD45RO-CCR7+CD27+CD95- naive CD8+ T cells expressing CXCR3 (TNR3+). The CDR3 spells CASSEDPISGANVLTF.